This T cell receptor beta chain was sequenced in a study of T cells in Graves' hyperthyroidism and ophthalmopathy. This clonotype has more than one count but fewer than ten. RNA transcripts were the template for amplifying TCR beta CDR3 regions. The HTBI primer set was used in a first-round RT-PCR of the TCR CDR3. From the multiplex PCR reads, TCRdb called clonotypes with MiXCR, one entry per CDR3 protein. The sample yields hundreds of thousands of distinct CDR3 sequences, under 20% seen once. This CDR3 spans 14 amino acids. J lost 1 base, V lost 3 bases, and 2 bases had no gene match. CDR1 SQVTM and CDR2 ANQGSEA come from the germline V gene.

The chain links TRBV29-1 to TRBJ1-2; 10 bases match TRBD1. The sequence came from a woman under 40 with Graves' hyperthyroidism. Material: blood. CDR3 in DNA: TGCAGCGTTGATGGGGACAGGGGTAACTATGGCTACACCTTC. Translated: CSVDGDRGNYGYTF.